The clone carrying this TCR beta chain showed up many times. The data stem from a study of regulatory T cells in long-lasting Graves disease. The TCR beta library used iRepertoire HTBI primers with Arm-PCR amplification of CDR3. TCRdb called the multiplex PCR reads again in MiXCR, with one record for every CDR3 protein. There are roughly 220,000 distinct CDR3 sequences in the sample; about a sixth occur only once, and more than 20% lies in the top ten. Specified time point: newly diagnosed GD, antithyroid drugs for less than 3 months. RNA from PBMCs was the source of the TCR library. The V gene's germline CDR1 is SGHDN and CDR2 FVKESK. V lost 4 bases, J lost 1 base, and 13 bases lay in between. This CDR3 comprises 15 residues.

The sequence derives from a female donor with Graves disease. The material was peripheral blood mononuclear cells (PBMCs), obtained at new diagnosis, from a patient treated with antithyroid drugs. V is TRBV14 and J is TRBJ1-1, with D perhaps matching TRBD1 (6 bases). CDR3 in amino acids: CASSPRGRGNTEAFF. The DNA of the CDR3 is TGTGCCAGCAGCCCCAGGGGAAGGGGGAACACTGAAGCTTTCTTT.